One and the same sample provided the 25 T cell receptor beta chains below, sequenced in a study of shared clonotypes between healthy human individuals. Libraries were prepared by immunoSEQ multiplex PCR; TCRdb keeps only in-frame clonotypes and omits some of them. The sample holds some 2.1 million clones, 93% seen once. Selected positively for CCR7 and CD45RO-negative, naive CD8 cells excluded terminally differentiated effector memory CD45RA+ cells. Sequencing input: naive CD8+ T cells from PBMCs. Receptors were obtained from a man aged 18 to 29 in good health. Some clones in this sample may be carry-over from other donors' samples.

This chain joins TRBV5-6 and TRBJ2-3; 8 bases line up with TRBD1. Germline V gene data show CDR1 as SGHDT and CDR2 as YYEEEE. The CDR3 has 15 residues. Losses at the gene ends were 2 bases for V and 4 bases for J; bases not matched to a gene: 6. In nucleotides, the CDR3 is TGTGCCAGCAGCTTACGGACAGGGCGGTCAGATACGCAGTATTTT. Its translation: CASSLRTGRSDTQYF.

CDR3 in DNA: TGTGCCAGCAGCTTAGATTCTAGGTTATGGGGCCGGGCAGATACGCAGTATTTT. Its protein product is CASSLDSRLWGRADTQYF. The chain employs TRBV7-9 and TRBJ2-3, with TRBD1 as a possible D gene (5 bases). The germline CDR1 and CDR2 sequences are SEHNR and FQNEAQ (reference sequence). The ends were cut back, 1 base at V and 4 bases at J, with 21 bases in the middle. CDR3 length equals 18 residues.

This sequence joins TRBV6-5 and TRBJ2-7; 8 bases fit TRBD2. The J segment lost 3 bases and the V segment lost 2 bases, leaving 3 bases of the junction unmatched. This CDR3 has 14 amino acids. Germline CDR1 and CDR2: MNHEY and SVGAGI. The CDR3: CASSYQTSGYEQYF. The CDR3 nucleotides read TGTGCCAGCAGTTACCAAACTAGCGGCTACGAGCAGTACTTC.

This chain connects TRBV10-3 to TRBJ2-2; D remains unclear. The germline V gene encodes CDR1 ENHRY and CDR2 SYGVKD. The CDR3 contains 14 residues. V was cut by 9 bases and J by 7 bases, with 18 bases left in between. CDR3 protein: CAIGFETADGELFF. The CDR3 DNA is TGTGCCATTGGGTTTGAGACTGCAGACGGGGAGCTGTTTTTT.

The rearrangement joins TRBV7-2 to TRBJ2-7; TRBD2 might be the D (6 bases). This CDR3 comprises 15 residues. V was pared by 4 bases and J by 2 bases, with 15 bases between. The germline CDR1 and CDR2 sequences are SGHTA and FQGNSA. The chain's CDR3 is CASSWRDLSPYEQYF. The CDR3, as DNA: TGTGCCAGCAGCTGGCGGGACTTGTCACCCTACGAGCAGTACTTC.

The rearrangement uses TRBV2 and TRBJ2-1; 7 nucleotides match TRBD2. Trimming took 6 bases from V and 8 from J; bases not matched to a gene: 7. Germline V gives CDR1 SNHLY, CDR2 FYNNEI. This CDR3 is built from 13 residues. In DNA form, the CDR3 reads TGTGCCAGCAGGGGGGGGAGGATGGATGAGCAGTTCTTC. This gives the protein CASRGGRMDEQFF. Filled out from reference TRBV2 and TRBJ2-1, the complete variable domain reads EPEVTQTPSHQVTQMGQEVILRCVPISNHLYFYWYRQILGQKVEFLVSFYNNEISEKSEIFDDQFSVERPDGSNFTLKIRSTKLEDSAMYFCASRGGRMDEQFFGPGTRLTVL.

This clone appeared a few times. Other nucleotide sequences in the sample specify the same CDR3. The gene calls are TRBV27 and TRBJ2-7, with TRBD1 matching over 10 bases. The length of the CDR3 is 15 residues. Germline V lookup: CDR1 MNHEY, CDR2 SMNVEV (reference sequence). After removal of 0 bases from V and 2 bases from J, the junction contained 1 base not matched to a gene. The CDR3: CASSLSGQGPYEQYF. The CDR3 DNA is TGTGCCAGCAGTTTATCGGGACAGGGGCCCTACGAGCAGTACTTC.

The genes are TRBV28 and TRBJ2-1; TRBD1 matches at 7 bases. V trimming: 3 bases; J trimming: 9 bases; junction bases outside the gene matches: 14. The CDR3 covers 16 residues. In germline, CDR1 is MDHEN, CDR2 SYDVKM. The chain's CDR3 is CASSFSTGWLVGEQFF. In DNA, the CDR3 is TGTGCCAGCAGTTTCTCGACAGGGTGGCTAGTTGGTGAGCAGTTCTTC.

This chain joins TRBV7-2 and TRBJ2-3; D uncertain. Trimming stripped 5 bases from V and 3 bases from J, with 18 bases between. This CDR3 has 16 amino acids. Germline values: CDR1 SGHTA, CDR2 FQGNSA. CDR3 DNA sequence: TGTGCCAGCAGCCCTCGGGTCTCCATATTAACAGATACGCAGTATTTT. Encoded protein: CASSPRVSILTDTQYF.

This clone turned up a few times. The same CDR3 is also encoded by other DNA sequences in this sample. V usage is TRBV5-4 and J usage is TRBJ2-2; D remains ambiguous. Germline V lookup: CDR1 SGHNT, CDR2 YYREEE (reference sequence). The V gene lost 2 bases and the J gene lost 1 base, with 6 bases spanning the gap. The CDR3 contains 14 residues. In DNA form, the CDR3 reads TGTGCCAGCAGCTTCCGCGAGAACACCGGGGAGCTGTTTTTT. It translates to CASSFRENTGELFF.

The CDR3 loop reads CASSKLKSGQSYEQYF. The CDR3 nucleotides read TGTGCCAGCAGCAAGCTAAAGAGCGGGCAAAGCTACGAGCAGTACTTC. This rearrangement joins TRBV21-1 to TRBJ2-7; TRBD2 was called by the table and not checked on the DNA. TRBV21-1 is reported as a pseudogene. The CDR3 covers 16 residues.

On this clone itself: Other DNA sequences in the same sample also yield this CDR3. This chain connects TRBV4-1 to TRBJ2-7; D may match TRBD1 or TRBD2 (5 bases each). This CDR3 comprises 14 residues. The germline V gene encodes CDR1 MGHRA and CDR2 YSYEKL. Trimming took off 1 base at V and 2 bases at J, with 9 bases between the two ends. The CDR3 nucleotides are TGCGCCAGCAGCCAAGGGGACGGCACCTACGAGCAGTACTTC. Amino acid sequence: CASSQGDGTYEQYF.

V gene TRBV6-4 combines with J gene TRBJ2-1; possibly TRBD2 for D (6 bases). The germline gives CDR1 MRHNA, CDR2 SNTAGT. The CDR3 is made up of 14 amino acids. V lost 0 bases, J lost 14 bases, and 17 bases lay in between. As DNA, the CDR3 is TGTGCCAGCAGTGACTCGATAGCACGCGGGGCTGAGTTCTTC. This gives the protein CASSDSIARGAEFF.

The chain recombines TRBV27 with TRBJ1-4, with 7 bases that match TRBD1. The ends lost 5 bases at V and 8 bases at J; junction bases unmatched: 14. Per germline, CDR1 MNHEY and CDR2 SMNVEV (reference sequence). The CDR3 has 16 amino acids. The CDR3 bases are TGTGCCAGCAGTCATGGGACAGTACCTGCGGGGGAAAAACTGTTTTTT. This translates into CASSHGTVPAGEKLFF.

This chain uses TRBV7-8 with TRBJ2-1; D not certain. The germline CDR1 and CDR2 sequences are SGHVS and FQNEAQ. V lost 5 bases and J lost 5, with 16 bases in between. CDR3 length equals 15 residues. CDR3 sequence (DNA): TGTGCCAGCAGCCATGGACCCGGCTCAAACAATGAGCAGTTCTTC. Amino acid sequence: CASSHGPGSNNEQFF.

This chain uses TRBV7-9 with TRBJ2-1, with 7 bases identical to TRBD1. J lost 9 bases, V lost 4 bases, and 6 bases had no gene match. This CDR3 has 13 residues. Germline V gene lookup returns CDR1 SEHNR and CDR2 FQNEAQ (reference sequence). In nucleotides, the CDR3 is TGTGCCAGCAGCTCCTACCGGGACAGTGAGCAGTTCTTC. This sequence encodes CASSSYRDSEQFF.

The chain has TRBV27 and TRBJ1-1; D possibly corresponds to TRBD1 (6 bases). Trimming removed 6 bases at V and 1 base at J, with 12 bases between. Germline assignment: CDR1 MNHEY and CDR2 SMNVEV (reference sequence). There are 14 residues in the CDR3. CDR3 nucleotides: TGTGCCAGCAGGGACAGACTTTGGAACACTGAAGCTTTCTTT. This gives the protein CASRDRLWNTEAFF.

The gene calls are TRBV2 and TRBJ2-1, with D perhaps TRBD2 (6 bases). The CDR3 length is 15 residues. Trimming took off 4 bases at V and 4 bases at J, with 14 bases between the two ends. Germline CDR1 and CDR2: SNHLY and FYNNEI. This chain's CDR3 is CASSVTSGLYNEQFF. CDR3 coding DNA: TGTGCCAGCAGTGTTACCTCGGGACTTTACAATGAGCAGTTCTTC.

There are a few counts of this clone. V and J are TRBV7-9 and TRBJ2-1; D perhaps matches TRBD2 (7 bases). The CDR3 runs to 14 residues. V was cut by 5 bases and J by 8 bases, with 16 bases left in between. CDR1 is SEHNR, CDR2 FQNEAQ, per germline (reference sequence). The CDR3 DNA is TGTGCCAGCAGCCCCCGGGGAGGGGGGGATGAGCAGTTCTTC. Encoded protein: CASSPRGGGDEQFF.

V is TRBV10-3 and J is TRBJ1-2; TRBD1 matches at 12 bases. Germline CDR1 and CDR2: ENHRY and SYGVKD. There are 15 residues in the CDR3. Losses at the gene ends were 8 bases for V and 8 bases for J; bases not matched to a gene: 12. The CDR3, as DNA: TGTGCCATCTCGGGGGCGGGACAGGGGGCGCGAGGCTACACCTTC. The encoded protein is CAISGAGQGARGYTF.

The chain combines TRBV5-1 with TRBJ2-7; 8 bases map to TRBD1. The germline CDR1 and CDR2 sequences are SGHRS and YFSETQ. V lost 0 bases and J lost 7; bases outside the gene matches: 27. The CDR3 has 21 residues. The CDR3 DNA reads TGCGCCAGCAGCTTGGCCTACCGGTGGGACAGGAGCTACAAGCTCAGTACGGAGCAGTACTTC. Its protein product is CASSLAYRWDRSYKLSTEQYF.

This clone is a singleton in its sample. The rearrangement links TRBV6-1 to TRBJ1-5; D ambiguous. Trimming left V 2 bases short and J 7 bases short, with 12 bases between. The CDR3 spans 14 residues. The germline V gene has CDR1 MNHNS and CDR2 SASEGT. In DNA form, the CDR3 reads TGTGCCAGCAGTGAACCCCGTAGGATCCAGCCCCAGCATTTT. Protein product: CASSEPRRIQPQHF.

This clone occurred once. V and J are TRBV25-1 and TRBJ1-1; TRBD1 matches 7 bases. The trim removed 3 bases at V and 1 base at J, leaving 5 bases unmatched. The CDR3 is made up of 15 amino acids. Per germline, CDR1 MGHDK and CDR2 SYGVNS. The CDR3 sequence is CASSDRDSWNTEAFF. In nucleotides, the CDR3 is TGTGCCAGCAGTGACCGGGACAGTTGGAACACTGAAGCTTTCTTT.

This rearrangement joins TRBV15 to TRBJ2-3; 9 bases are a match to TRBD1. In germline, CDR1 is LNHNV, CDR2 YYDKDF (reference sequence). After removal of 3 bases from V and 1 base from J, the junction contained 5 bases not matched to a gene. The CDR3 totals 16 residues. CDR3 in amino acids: CATSSGTGIRTDTQYF. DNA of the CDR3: TGTGCCACCAGCAGTGGGACAGGGATTCGCACAGATACGCAGTATTTT.

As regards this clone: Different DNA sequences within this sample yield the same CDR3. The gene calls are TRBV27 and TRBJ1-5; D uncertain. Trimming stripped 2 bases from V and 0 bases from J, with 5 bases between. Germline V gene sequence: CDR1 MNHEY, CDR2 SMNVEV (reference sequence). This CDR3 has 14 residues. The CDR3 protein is CASSLRVSNQPQHF. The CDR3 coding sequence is TGTGCCAGCAGTTTACGGGTTAGCAATCAGCCCCAGCATTTT.